Listed below are T cell receptor beta chains from one sample, sequenced in a study of response to subunit inactivated influenza vaccine. Via MiXCR, TCRdb re-called the RT-PCR reads, giving one row per CDR3 protein. Seen here are 650,000 to 800,000 distinct CDR3 sequences, about a fifth observed once, and the top ten hold around 9.9%. The sample was PBMCs from blood, taken more than 4 days after vaccination. These receptors were taken from a man aged 50 to 60 who received an inactivated influenza vaccine. Each CDR3 is given with its conserved first and last residue.

CDR3aa,v_gene,j_gene
CASLEAGELFF,TRBV7-9,TRBJ2-2
CSVSGRALNEQFF,TRBV29-1,TRBJ2-1
CASSLMDALLHEQYF,TRBV7-8,TRBJ2-7
CASSPRSILGDSPLHF,TRBV7-2,TRBJ1-6
CSVTRTKTDTQYF,TRBV29-1,TRBJ2-3
CASSYNGREAFF,TRBV6-5,TRBJ1-1
CASKKPGQGPGELFF,TRBV27,TRBJ2-2
CASSRGQGKYEQYF,TRBV12-3/TRBV12-4,TRBJ2-7
CASSIRTGLETQYF,TRBV25-1,TRBJ2-5
CSASQGWGYEQYF,TRBV20-1,TRBJ2-7
CASSQDGSGGAYNEQFF,TRBV4-1,TRBJ2-1
CASSWTRGQYF,TRBV5-1,TRBJ2-7
CASSYIELAALSYEQYF,TRBV6-2/TRBV6-3,TRBJ2-7
CASSQSGARQGAYNEQFF,TRBV4-1,TRBJ2-1
CATSDLLSSGHNEQFF,TRBV24-1,TRBJ2-1
CASSRDRFLQYF,TRBV6-2/TRBV6-3,TRBJ2-3
CASSQGLASYNEQFF,TRBV3-1,TRBJ2-1
CSATGLAGGTLHYEQYF,TRBV20-1,TRBJ2-7
CASSLSGLAGGVQYF,TRBV7-2,TRBJ2-7
CASSQDRSHEKLFF,TRBV4-3,TRBJ1-4
CASSPGLGIYNEQFF,TRBV13,TRBJ2-1
CASSLGAGSNSPLHF,TRBV7-8,TRBJ1-6
CASATGKSGYTF,TRBV12-3/TRBV12-4,TRBJ1-2
CASSFQGTTSGELFF,TRBV7-2,TRBJ2-2
CASSLANWNTEAFF,TRBV7-2,TRBJ1-1
CAISELWDSRGPNTEAFF,TRBV10-3,TRBJ1-1
CASSSYRDATEAFF,TRBV7-8,TRBJ1-1
CASRLWWDRGLQEQYF,TRBV11-2,TRBJ2-7
CAIRTGSTGELFF,TRBV10-3,TRBJ2-2
CASSQDLGQGLYEQYF,TRBV4-2,TRBJ2-7
CSARTSGLFSYEQYF,TRBV20-1,TRBJ2-7
CSARETGGGYTEAFF,TRBV20-1,TRBJ1-1
CASSLDSTTSFNEQFF,TRBV11-2,TRBJ2-1
CSARDFLRDDRQETQYF,TRBV20-1,TRBJ2-5
CAISEDWDTGELFF,TRBV10-3,TRBJ2-2
CASKISYSNTGELFF,TRBV12-3/TRBV12-4,TRBJ2-2
CAISESGEETQYF,TRBV10-3,TRBJ2-5
CASRTSGGPYYGYTF,TRBV6-1,TRBJ1-2
CASSPTAAGWRGDTQYF,TRBV9,TRBJ2-3
CASSYQQQGQAVNNEQFF,TRBV13,TRBJ2-1
CASSQASNTDTQYF,TRBV3-1,TRBJ2-3
CASSLRMSGRETQYF,TRBV7-9,TRBJ2-5
CSARLAGGGPQYF,TRBV20-1,TRBJ2-3
CASRFGTDQETQYF,TRBV10-3,TRBJ2-5
CAIWSSGSKEQYF,TRBV10-3,TRBJ2-7
CASSPWWGDDTQYF,TRBV7-2,TRBJ2-3
CASSQLRDRGRKDTQYF,TRBV4-3,TRBJ2-3
CASSLWAEAGSGYTF,TRBV5-1,TRBJ1-2
CASSQLDSGSYNEQFF,TRBV14,TRBJ2-1
CAWTTGVAGDTQYF,TRBV30,TRBJ2-3
CASSQEEEQSTDTQYF,TRBV3-1,TRBJ2-3
CSVSATGGDEQYF,TRBV29-1,TRBJ2-7
CASSFGAGDEQYF,TRBV4-3,TRBJ2-7
CASSPIGGSSTDTQYF,TRBV7-6,TRBJ2-3
CASSFPRNGWETQYF,TRBV7-8,TRBJ2-5